The 2 T cell receptor beta chains below all came from one sample that was sequenced in a study of blood T cell repertoires in COVID-19. The method was immunoSEQ multiplex PCR; TCRdb's version includes in-frame clones alone and lacks a portion of them. Of around 300,000 clones listed, roughly nine tenths are singletons. The sequenced sample consisted of peripheral blood. The receptors originated from a woman younger than 45 with COVID-19, enrolled during active disease.

This rearrangement joins TRBV7-6 to TRBJ1-6, with D perhaps matching TRBD1 (5 bases). The CDR3 is 16 residues long. The germline CDR1 and CDR2 sequences are SGHVS and FNYEAQ. The V end lost 0 bases, the J end lost 5 bases, and 11 bases lay between the germline ends. CDR3 sequence reads: CASSLAGEGDNSPLHF. DNA for the CDR3: TGTGCCAGCAGCTTAGCGGGGGAGGGCGATAATTCACCCCTCCACTTT.

This chain connects TRBV19 to TRBJ2-2, with 8 bases fitting TRBD1. From germline, CDR1 is LNHDA and CDR2 SQIVND (reference sequence). The CDR3 extends over 16 amino acids. Trimming removed 5 bases from V and 1 base from J; junction bases left unmatched: 6. The CDR3: CASSPKDRGNTGELFF. In nucleotides, the CDR3 is TGTGCCAGTAGTCCGAAAGACAGGGGGAACACCGGGGAGCTGTTTTTT.